The 18 T cell receptor beta chains listed next were all sequenced from one sample in a study of T cells in narcolepsy. Some clones are missing from TCRdb's copy, which holds only in-frame ones; the method was immunoSEQ multiplex PCR. This sample has over 30,000 clones; under 90% occur once, and the top ten carry roughly 1.3%. Sequenced input: CD45RA- memory CD4+ T cells from PBMCs. These receptors were collected from a human donor with narcolepsy.

This rearrangement joins TRBV15 to TRBJ1-1; perhaps TRBD1 as D (6 bases). CDR1 and CDR2 from the germline V gene are LNHNV and YYDKDF (reference sequence). The CDR3 covers 14 residues. V lost 5 bases and J 6 bases, leaving 16 bases between the germline ends. The CDR3 coding sequence is TGTGCCACCAGCTCAGGGGAGGGTTTCGCTGAAGCTTTCTTT. It translates to CATSSGEGFAEAFF.

With regard to this clone: Given the absence of the conserved phenylalanine or tryptophan at the CDR3 end, a read error is likely. The gene calls are TRBV27 and TRBJ2-2; 10 bases are a match to TRBD1. CDR3 length equals 16 residues. Per germline, CDR1 MNHEY and CDR2 SMNVEV (reference sequence). The CDR3 here is CASILSGTGAPGELFS. CDR3 DNA: TGTGCCAGCATTTTATCCGGGACAGGGGCCCCCGGGGAGCTGTTTTCT.

The chain couples TRBV18 to TRBJ2-7; D is perhaps TRBD2 (7 bases). V was trimmed by 0 bases and J by 7 bases, leaving 16 bases between them. The CDR3 totals 15 residues. The V gene's germline CDR1 is KGHSH and CDR2 LQKENI. The DNA of the CDR3 is TGTGCCAGCTCACCACCGGAGGGGGGGCCGAGGGAGCAGTACTTC. Amino acid sequence: CASSPPEGGPREQYF.

This chain links TRBV19 with TRBJ2-7; D is possibly TRBD1 or TRBD2 (5 bases each). From germline, CDR1 is LNHDA and CDR2 SQIVND (reference sequence). V lost 9 bases and J 7 bases, leaving 28 bases between the germline ends. The CDR3 is 16 amino acids. The CDR3 nucleotides are TGTGCCAGGAGGTGGGGGTTGAGTATTCTGTTTGGTGAGCAGTACTTC. It encodes CARRWGLSILFGEQYF.

CDR3 region: CATSRDSRDTQYF. In nucleotides, the CDR3 is TGTGCCACCAGCAGAGATTCAAGGGATACGCAGTATTTT. This chain joins TRBV15 and TRBJ2-3; D ambiguous. Trimming took off 0 bases at V and 6 bases at J, with 7 bases between the two ends. The CDR3 totals 13 residues. Germline loops: CDR1 LNHNV, CDR2 YYDKDF (reference sequence). Full variable domain (remainder filled in from reference TRBV15 and TRBJ2-3): DAMVIQNPRYQVTQFGKPVTLSCSQTLNHNVMYWYQQKSSQAPKLLFHYYDKDFNNEADTPDNFQSRRPNTSFCFLDIRSPGLGDTAMYLCATSRDSRDTQYFGPGTRLTVL.

The V and J genes are TRBV5-1 and TRBJ2-5; unclear D gene. Per the germline V gene, CDR1 is SGHRS and CDR2 is YFSETQ. The CDR3 is 13 residues long. Trimming removed 9 bases at V and 5 bases at J, with 17 bases between. This CDR3 is CATAPSFSETQYF. The CDR3 nucleotides read TGCGCCACCGCACCATCGTTTTCGGAGACCCAGTACTTC.

Comments on this clone: The identical CDR3 is also encoded by other nucleotide sequences in the sample. The genes are TRBV5-1 and TRBJ2-3, with D unclear. The CDR3 spans 15 residues. The germline gives CDR1 SGHRS, CDR2 YFSETQ. Trimming took 0 bases from V and 0 from J, leaving 8 bases between them. The CDR3: CASSLDGPSTDTQYF. In DNA form, the CDR3 reads TGCGCCAGCAGCTTGGACGGTCCTAGCACAGATACGCAGTATTTT.

This rearrangement joins TRBV7-9 to TRBJ1-2, with a tentative D call TRBD1 (6 bases). Germline lookup yields CDR1 SEHNR and CDR2 FQNEAQ (reference sequence). Trimming pared 6 bases from V and 8 bases from J, leaving 19 bases between. The CDR3 runs to 14 residues. The chain's CDR3 is CASRIGEGEVGYTF. The CDR3 DNA is TGTGCCAGCAGGATTGGTGAGGGGGAGGTCGGCTACACCTTC.

The J gene is TRBJ2-1, the V gene TRBV7-8; D is possibly TRBD2 (6 bases). Germline-derived CDR1 and CDR2 are SGHVS and FQNEAQ. V was pared by 5 bases and J by 12 bases, with 17 bases between. The CDR3 runs to 13 residues. The CDR3: CASSSRLVRLQFF. CDR3 nucleotide sequence: TGTGCCAGCAGCAGCCGACTAGTTCGGTTGCAGTTCTTC.

This chain uses TRBV18 with TRBJ1-2, with 8 bases aligning to TRBD1. Trimming cost V 5 bases and J 3 bases; bases outside gene matches: 5. The CDR3 loop spans 14 amino acids. The germline V gene has CDR1 KGHSH and CDR2 LQKENI. CDR3 nucleotide sequence: TGTGCCAGCTCATCCCTACAGGGGGACTATGGCTACACCTTC. This translates into CASSSLQGDYGYTF.

The chain recombines TRBV20-1 with TRBJ1-5; D not certain. Germline lookup yields CDR1 DFQATT and CDR2 SNEGSKA (reference sequence). Deletions cut 3 bases from V and 5 bases from J, with 5 bases between. The CDR3 is 11 amino acids. The CDR3 DNA sequence: TGCAGTGCTAGGTCTGATCAGCCCCAGCATTTT. Protein sequence: CSARSDQPQHF.

J is TRBJ2-7 and V is TRBV19; 7 positions match TRBD1. CDR1 is LNHDA, CDR2 SQIVND, per germline (reference sequence). V dropped 1 base and J dropped 2; count of bases not matched to a gene: 2. There are 14 residues in the CDR3. The CDR3 region is CASSIGGGAYEQYF. The CDR3 DNA reads as TGTGCCAGTAGTATAGGAGGGGGCGCCTACGAGCAGTACTTC.

The chain recombines TRBV5-6 with TRBJ1-5, with D perhaps matching TRBD1 (6 bases). V lost 0 bases and J 4 bases, leaving 8 bases between the germline ends. The CDR3 length is 14 residues. The germline V gene encodes CDR1 SGHDT and CDR2 YYEEEE. Here the CDR3 reads CASSLGGRNQPQHF. DNA of the CDR3: TGTGCCAGCAGCTTGGGGGGGCGAAATCAGCCCCAGCATTTT.

The chain uses TRBV29-1 and TRBJ1-2; 10 bases map to TRBD1. This CDR3 spans 13 amino acids. CDR1 is SQVTM and CDR2 is ANQGSEA in the germline V gene. The CDR3 protein is CNVPGQGSGGYTF. The CDR3 nucleotides are TGCAACGTGCCGGGACAGGGGTCGGGTGGCTACACCTTC.

The chain employs TRBV5-5 and TRBJ1-6, with D maybe TRBD1 (6 bases). V dropped 0 bases and J dropped 7 bases, with 17 bases sitting between them. The CDR3 runs 17 residues. Germline lookup yields CDR1 SGHKS and CDR2 YYEKEE (reference sequence). DNA of the CDR3: TGTGCCAGCAGCTTGGAGGCCCGTAGGCAGGGGAATTCACCCCTCCACTTT. As protein: CASSLEARRQGNSPLHF. Full variable domain (missing parts from reference TRBV5-5 and TRBJ1-6): DAGVTQSPTHLIKTRGQQVTLRCSPISGHKSVSWYQQVLGQGPQFIFQYYEKEERGRGNFPDRFSARQFPNYSSELNVNALLLGDSALYLCASSLEARRQGNSPLHFGNGTRLTVT.

The rearrangement uses TRBV14 and TRBJ1-6; TRBD1 matches 7 bases. Germline lookup yields CDR1 SGHDN and CDR2 FVKESK. The CDR3 spans 18 residues. V was pared by 5 bases and J by 7 bases, with 17 bases of the junction left unmatched. CDR3 loop: CASSGPRQGRGRNSPLHF. As DNA, the CDR3 is TGTGCCAGCAGCGGGCCCCGACAGGGAAGAGGGAGGAATTCACCCCTCCACTTT.

V gene TRBV5-1 combines with J gene TRBJ2-1; no clear D. The germline V and J ends were trimmed by 1 base and 5 bases, with 13 bases remaining between them. Germline-derived CDR1 and CDR2 are SGHRS and YFSETQ. The CDR3 consists of 15 residues. The CDR3 region has the DNA TGCGCCAGCAGCTTGTCCGGAGAAAAGAACAATGAGCAGTTCTTC. Translating gives CASSLSGEKNNEQFF.

The V call is TRBV19, the J call TRBJ1-2; D ambiguous. Trimming shortened V by 0 bases and J by 3 bases, and 8 bases separated the two germline ends. The CDR3 contains 14 residues. Germline V lookup: CDR1 LNHDA, CDR2 SQIVND (reference sequence). This CDR3 reads CASSIEEGHYGYTF. The CDR3 DNA reads TGTGCCAGTAGTATAGAGGAGGGCCACTATGGCTACACCTTC.